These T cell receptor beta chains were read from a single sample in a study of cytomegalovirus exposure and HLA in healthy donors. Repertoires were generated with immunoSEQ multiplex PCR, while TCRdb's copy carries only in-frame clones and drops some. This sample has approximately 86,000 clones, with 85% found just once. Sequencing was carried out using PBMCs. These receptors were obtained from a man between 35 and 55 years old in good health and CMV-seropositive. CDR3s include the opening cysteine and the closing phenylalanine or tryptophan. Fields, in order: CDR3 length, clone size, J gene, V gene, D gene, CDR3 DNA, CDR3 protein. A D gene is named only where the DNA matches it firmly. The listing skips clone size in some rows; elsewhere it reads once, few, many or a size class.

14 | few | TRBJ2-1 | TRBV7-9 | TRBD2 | TGTGCCAGCAGCCCCGGGACTAGTTTTCATGAGCAGTTCTTC | CASSPGTSFHEQFF
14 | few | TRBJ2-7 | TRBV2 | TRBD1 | TGTGCCAGCAGTGCGGGACAGGAGTTATACGAGCAGTACTTC | CASSAGQELYEQYF
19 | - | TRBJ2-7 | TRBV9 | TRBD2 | TGTGCCAGCAGCGTAAAAGCAGGGGGCTTGACTAGCGGGAGATACGAGCAGTACTTC | CASSVKAGGLTSGRYEQYF
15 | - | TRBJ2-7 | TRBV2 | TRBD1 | TGTGCCAGCAGTGATGTGGGACAGGGTTCCTACGAGCAGTACTTC | CASSDVGQGSYEQYF
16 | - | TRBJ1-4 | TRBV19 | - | TGTGCCAGTAGCCCTATTTTCCTTGTGACAGATGAAAAACTGTTTTTT | CASSPIFLVTDEKLFF
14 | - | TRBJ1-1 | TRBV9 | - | TGTGCCAGCAGACGCGGACTGTTGAACACTGAAGCTTTCTTT | CASRRGLLNTEAFF
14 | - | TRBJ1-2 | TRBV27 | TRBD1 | TGTGCCAGCAGTTCTCGGACAGGAAGGCATGGCTACACCTTC | CASSSRTGRHGYTF
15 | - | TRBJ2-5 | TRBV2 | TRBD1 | TGTGCCAGCACCAGGACAGGGGGCTTCCAAGAGACCCAGTACTTC | CASTRTGGFQETQYF
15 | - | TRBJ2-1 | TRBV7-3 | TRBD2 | TGTGCCAGCAGCTTAAGCGGGAGGTCGTACAATGAGCAGTTCTTC | CASSLSGRSYNEQFF
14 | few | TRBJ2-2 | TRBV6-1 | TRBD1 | TGTGCCAGCGAGAGGGGGCGAAACACCGGGGAGCTGTTTTTT | CASERGRNTGELFF
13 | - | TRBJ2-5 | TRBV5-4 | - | TGTGCCAGCAGCTTGGCCAACCAAGAGACCCAGTACTTC | CASSLANQETQYF
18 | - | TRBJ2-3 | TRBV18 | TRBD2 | TGTGCCAGCTCACCATTAAAAGCGGGAGGGACGACCACAGATACGCAGTATTTT | CASSPLKAGGTTTDTQYF
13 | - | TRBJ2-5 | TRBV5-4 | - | TGTGCCAGCAGCGCCGGGAGACAAGAGACCCAGTACTTC | CASSAGRQETQYF
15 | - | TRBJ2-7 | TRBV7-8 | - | TGTGCCAGCAGCTTAGGCAGGGATTGGGCATTCGAGCAGTACTTC | CASSLGRDWAFEQYF
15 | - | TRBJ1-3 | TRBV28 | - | TGTGCCAGCAGCCCGACACCCCGCTCTGGAAACACCATATATTTT | CASSPTPRSGNTIYF
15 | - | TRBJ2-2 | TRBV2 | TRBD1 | TGTGCCAGCAGTGTAAGGGACAGATACACCGGGGAGCTGTTTTTT | CASSVRDRYTGELFF
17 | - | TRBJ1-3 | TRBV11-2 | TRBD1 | TGTGCCAGCAGCTCAGCGCGGGACAGACAGTTTGGAAACACCATATATTTT | CASSSARDRQFGNTIYF
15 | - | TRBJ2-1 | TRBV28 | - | TGTGCCAGCAGATCCGGGACTCAGCCCTACAATGAGCAGTTCTTC | CASRSGTQPYNEQFF
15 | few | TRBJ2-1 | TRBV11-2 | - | TGTGCCAGCAGCTTAGATCAGGGACTTTACAATGAGCAGTTCTTC | CASSLDQGLYNEQFF
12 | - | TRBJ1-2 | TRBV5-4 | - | TGTGCCAGCAGCTTGGAGAAGCGGGGCTACACCTTC | CASSLEKRGYTF
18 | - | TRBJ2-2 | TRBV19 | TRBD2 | TGTGCCAGTAGTTTTCCGGGACTATCTATCGCGAACACCGGGGAGCTGTTTTTT | CASSFPGLSIANTGELFF
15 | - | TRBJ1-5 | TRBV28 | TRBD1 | TGTGCCAGCAGTACTCCGGGACAGGGGAATCAGCCCCAGCATTTT | CASSTPGQGNQPQHF
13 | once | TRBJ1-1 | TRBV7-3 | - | TGTGCCAGCAGCCCGAACTCGGGGGGTGAAGCTTTCTTT | CASSPNSGGEAFF
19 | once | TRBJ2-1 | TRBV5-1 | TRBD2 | TGCGCCAGCAGCTTGGTCCCTAGCGGGAGGGTGAGTTCCTACAATGAGCAGTTCTTC | CASSLVPSGRVSSYNEQFF
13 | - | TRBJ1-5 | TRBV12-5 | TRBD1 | TGTGCTCATGGACAGGGAGGAAATCAGCCCCAGCATTTT | CAHGQGGNQPQHF
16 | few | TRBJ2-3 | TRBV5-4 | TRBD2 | TGTGCCAGCAGCCCCGGACTAGCGGGAGCTACAGATACGCAGTATTTT | CASSPGLAGATDTQYF